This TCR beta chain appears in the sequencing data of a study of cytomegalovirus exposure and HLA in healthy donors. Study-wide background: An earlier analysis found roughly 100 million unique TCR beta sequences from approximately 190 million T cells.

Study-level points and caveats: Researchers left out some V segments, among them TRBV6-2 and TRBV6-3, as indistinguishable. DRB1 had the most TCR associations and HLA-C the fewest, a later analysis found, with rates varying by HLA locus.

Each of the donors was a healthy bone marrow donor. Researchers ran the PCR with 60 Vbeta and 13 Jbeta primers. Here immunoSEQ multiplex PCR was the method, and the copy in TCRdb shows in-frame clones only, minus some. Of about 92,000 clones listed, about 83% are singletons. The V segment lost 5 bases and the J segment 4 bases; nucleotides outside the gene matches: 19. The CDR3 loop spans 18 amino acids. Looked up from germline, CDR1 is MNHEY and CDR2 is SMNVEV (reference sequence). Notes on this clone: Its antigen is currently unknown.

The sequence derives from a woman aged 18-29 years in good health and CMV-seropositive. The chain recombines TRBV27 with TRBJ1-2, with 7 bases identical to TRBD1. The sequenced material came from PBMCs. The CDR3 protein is CASSAHRGMAMFGYGYTF. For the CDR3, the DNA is TGTGCCAGCAGTGCTCACAGGGGTATGGCAATGTTTGGCTATGGCTACACCTTC.